This TCR beta chain was sequenced in a study of a mutant IDH1 vaccine in newly diagnosed glioma. Study background: Treatment recipients were approximately 62% male and around 40% female, and their mean age was around 40 years. Former treatment meant radiotherapy, temozolomide, or both; the majority had gotten both. The study, taken as a whole, reports: Among patients, 80% to 95% showed immune responses induced by the vaccine.

This CDR3 is built from 15 residues. Per germline, CDR1 SGHTA and CDR2 FQGTGA. Trimming pared 1 base from V and 0 bases from J, leaving 8 bases between. A note on this clone: Its matching antigen is unknown.

Regarding time point: baseline, week 1 (first vaccination visit). The treatment denotes: pre-vaccination baseline after standard-of-care therapy. Clones were read by immunoSEQ multiplex PCR, and TCRdb kept only the in-frame ones, dropping some. Of 70,000 to 100,000 clones listed, roughly 82% are singletons. Sequenced here: PBMCs, sampled from a glioma patient treated with radiotherapy, temozolomide or both. The clonotype originates from a middle-aged man with glioma. Some clones in this sample may be carry-over from other donors' samples. The rearrangement links TRBV7-3 to TRBJ2-3; D unclear. The CDR3 DNA sequence: TGTGCCAGCAGCTTAATTGGGTCTAGCACAGATACGCAGTATTTT. Protein product: CASSLIGSSTDTQYF.